This TCR beta chain was found in a study of blood T cell repertoires in COVID-19. There are 15 residues in the CDR3. Trimming left V 2 bases short and J 5 bases short, with 13 bases between. Germline CDR1 reads MNHEY; CDR2 reads SMNVEV (reference sequence). Profiled with immunoSEQ multiplex PCR; TCRdb holds only in-frame clones, not every one. Of approximately 300,000 clones listed, about 90% are singletons. The gene calls are TRBV27 and TRBJ1-5; D perhaps matches TRBD1 (5 bases). This receptor was obtained from a woman in her forties or fifties with COVID-19, enrolled during active disease. Sequencing was carried out using peripheral blood. In nucleotides, the CDR3 is TGTGCCAGCAGTTTACGGGGGGGGACCTATCAGCCCCAGCATTTT. Translating it yields CASSLRGGTYQPQHF.